The clone carrying this TCR beta chain was observed many times. Antigen specificity is unknown. The data derive from a study of regulatory T cells in long-lasting Graves disease. Study background: By definition, persistent Graves' disease involved antithyroid drugs for over 5 years alongside positive TSH receptor antibodies.

With iRepertoire HTBI primers and Arm-PCR of CDR3 regions, TCR beta libraries were built. TCRdb reprocessed the multiplex PCR reads via MiXCR and lists one record per CDR3 protein. The table has roughly 430,000 distinct CDR3 sequences, about 21% seen once; the top ten hold 13% to 15%. Time point here: persistent/refractory GD, antithyroid drugs over 5 years with positive TRAb. Generation of the TCR library employed RNA extracted from PBMCs. V gave up 4 bases and J gave up 5 bases, with 17 bases separating them. The CDR3 is 15 residues long. CDR1 is MDHEN and CDR2 is SYDVKM in the germline V gene. General study results and limits: TCR diversity was lower in persistent than newly diagnosed Graves' disease. With persistent disease, TRBV28, TRBJ1-2 and TRBJ2-5 were the favored segments. Fewer public clonotypes were shared by new patients (roughly 970) than by persistent patients (about 2,800).

This clonotype was sampled from a female donor with Graves disease. Specimen: peripheral blood mononuclear cells (PBMCs), collected when the disease was refractory, from a patient treated with antithyroid drugs. This chain connects TRBV28 to TRBJ1-1; a possible D gene is TRBD1 (6 bases). CDR3 amino acids: CASSSPGAGRTEAFF. CDR3 in DNA: TGTGCCAGCAGTTCCCCAGGGGCAGGACGGACTGAAGCTTTCTTT.